This record looks at one T cell receptor beta chain sequence and its context. These data belong to a study of blood T cell repertoires in COVID-19. On the study more broadly: Some COVID-19 samples were acute and others convalescent; all came from the United States, Italy and Spain. From T cells, B-cell-depleted T cells, or PBMCs came the material, which was cDNA or gDNA.

Seattle patients were enrolled while actively infected and followed longitudinally. In the original processing: Amplification of reference gene primers provided the estimated nucleated cell counts. Assay: immunoSEQ multiplex PCR; the TCRdb copy retains only in-frame clones and omits some. For V, J and clone size, that table is used; D and trimming come from the DNA. This repertoire shows 200,000 to 250,000 clones, roughly 85% found once; its top ten account for 2% to 3%. Sequencing was performed on peripheral blood. This TCR was sampled from a woman aged 70 to 79 with COVID-19, enrolled during active disease.

CDR3 sequence reads: CASSRGRASEQFF. The CDR3 bases are TGTGCCAGCAGTCGCGGCAGGGCCAGTGAGCAGTTCTTC. V gene TRBV6-5 combines with J gene TRBJ2-1; D is perhaps TRBD1 (5 bases). The CDR3 loop spans 13 amino acids. Germline V CDR1 and CDR2: MNHEY, SVGAGI. V lost 5 bases to trimming and J lost 9 bases, with 14 bases between them.